The TCR beta chain under discussion was sequenced for a study of T cell repertoires in cytomegalovirus infection. Study-level information: Indicated by public TCR beta signatures were CMV infection and matching HLA type. Study-level findings and limits: In two of eight donors, the top clonotype was HLA-C-restricted CMV-specific.

V lost 5 bases, J lost 0 bases, and 14 bases lay in between. The CDR3 is 16 amino acids. CDR1 is LNHDA, CDR2 SQIVND, per germline (reference sequence). To note about this clonotype: Its antigen is unidentified.

TCRdb reprocessed the reads via MiXCR and lists one record per CDR3 protein. The sample consists of about 130,000 distinct CDR3 sequences, less than 9.5% of them appearing once. This chain uses TRBV19 with TRBJ1-5, with a possible D match to TRBD1 (5 bases). Sample: PBMCs. This clonotype was obtained from a human donor in good health (CMV status not recorded). Some clones in this sample may be carry-over from other donors' samples. This CDR3 is CASSPGDGYSNQPQHF. DNA of the CDR3: TGTGCCAGTAGTCCTGGGGACGGATATAGCAATCAGCCCCAGCATTTT.